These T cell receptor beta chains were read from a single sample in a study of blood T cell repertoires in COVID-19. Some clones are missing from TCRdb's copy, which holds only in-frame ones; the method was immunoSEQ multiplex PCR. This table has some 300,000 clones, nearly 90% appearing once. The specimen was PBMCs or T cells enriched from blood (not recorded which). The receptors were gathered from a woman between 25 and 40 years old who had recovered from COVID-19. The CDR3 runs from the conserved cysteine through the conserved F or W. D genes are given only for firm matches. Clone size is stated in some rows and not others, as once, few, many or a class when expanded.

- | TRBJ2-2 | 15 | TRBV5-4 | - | CASSLRGLGTGELFF | TGTGCCAGCAGCTTGCGAGGGTTAGGCACCGGGGAGCTGTTTTTT
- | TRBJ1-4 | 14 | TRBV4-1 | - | CASSLQGANEKLFF | TGCGCCAGCAGCTTACAGGGAGCTAATGAAAAACTGTTTTTT
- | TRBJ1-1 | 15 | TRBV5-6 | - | CASSILDRKNTEAFF | TGTGCCAGCAGCATACTGGACAGAAAGAACACTGAAGCTTTCTTT
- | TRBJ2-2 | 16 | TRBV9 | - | CASSVALRRSTGELFF | TGTGCCAGCAGCGTAGCTCTCCGGAGATCCACCGGGGAGCTGTTTTTT
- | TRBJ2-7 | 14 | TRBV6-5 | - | CASSYGTPPYEQYF | TGTGCCAGCAGTTACGGGACACCGCCCTACGAGCAGTACTTC
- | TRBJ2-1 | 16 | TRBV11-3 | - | CASSFNPRSSYNEQFF | TGTGCCAGCAGCTTTAACCCGAGAAGCTCCTACAATGAGCAGTTCTTC
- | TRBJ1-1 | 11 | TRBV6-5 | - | CASRATEEAFF | TGTGCCAGCAGGGCGACAGAGGAAGCTTTCTTT
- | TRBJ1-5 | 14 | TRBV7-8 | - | CASSPRVSNQPQHF | TGTGCCAGCAGCCCCCGCGTCAGCAATCAGCCCCAGCATTTT
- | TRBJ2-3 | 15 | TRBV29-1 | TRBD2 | CSVGVGLALSDTQYF | TGCAGCGTTGGGGTGGGACTAGCGTTGTCAGATACGCAGTATTTT
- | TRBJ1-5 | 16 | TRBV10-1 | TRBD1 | CASSDGDRAFSQPQHF | TGCGCCAGCAGTGATGGGGACAGGGCTTTCTCCCAGCCCCAGCATTTT
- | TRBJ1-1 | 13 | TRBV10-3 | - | CAAEGEENTEAFF | TGTGCCGCGGAAGGGGAGGAGAACACTGAAGCTTTCTTT
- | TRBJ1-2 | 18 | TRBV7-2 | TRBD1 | CASSPPPPGSGTVYGYTF | TGTGCCAGCAGCCCCCCCCCTCCTGGGTCCGGGACAGTCTATGGCTACACCTTC
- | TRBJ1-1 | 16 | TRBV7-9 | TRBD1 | CASSSRQGLGDTEAFF | TGTGCCAGCAGCTCACGACAGGGTCTTGGGGACACTGAAGCTTTCTTT
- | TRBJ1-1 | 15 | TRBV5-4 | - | CASIRNGPGSTEAFF | TGTGCCAGCATCCGGAACGGTCCGGGTAGTACTGAAGCTTTCTTT
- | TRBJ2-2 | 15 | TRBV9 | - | CASSVIEGSYGELFF | TGTGCCAGCAGCGTAATAGAGGGTAGTTACGGGGAGCTGTTTTTT
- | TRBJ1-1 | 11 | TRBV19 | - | CANRANTEAFF | TGTGCCAACAGGGCGAACACTGAAGCTTTCTTT
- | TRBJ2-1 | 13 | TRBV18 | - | CASSPRSRNEQFF | TGTGCCAGCTCACCACGTTCACGGAATGAGCAGTTCTTC
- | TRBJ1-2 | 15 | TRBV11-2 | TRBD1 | CASSLTGDALYGYTF | TGTGCCAGCAGCTTAACAGGGGACGCACTCTATGGCTACACCTTC
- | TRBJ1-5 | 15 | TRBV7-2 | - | CASSQGRDTYQPQHF | TGTGCCAGCAGCCAAGGCCGGGACACCTATCAGCCCCAGCATTTT
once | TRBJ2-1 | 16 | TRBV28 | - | CASSPRQWGYMNEQFF | TGTGCCAGCAGTCCGCGACAGTGGGGTTATATGAATGAGCAGTTCTTC
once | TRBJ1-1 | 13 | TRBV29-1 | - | CSARRGDGTEAFF | TGCAGCGCCCGCCGCGGGGACGGCACTGAAGCTTTCTTT
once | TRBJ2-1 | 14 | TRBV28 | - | CASSLPDRYNEQFF | TGTGCCAGCAGTTTACCGGACAGATACAATGAGCAGTTCTTC
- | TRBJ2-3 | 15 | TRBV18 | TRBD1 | CASSPTGGSTDTQYF | TGTGCCAGCTCACCGACAGGGGGAAGCACAGATACGCAGTATTTT
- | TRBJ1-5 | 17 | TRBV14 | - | CASSQGTAKYSNQPQHF | TGTGCCAGCAGCCAAGGGACAGCCAAGTATAGCAATCAGCCCCAGCATTTT